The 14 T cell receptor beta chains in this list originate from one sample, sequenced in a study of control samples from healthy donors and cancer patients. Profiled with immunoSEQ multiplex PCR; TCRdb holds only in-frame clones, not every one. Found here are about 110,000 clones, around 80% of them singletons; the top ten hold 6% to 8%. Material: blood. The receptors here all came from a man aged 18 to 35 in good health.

The CDR3, as DNA: TGTGCCAGCAGTTTGACGGGACAGAGCTACGAGCAGTACTTC. Encoded protein: CASSLTGQSYEQYF. The J gene is TRBJ2-7, the V gene TRBV28, with 7 bases lining up with TRBD1. The J segment lost 3 bases and the V segment lost 3 bases, leaving 5 bases of the junction unmatched. The CDR3 is 14 residues long. Germline V gives CDR1 MDHEN, CDR2 SYDVKM.

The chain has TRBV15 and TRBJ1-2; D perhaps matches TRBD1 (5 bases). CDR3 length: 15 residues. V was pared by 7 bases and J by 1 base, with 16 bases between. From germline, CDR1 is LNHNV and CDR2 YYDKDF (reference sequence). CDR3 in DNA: TGTGCCACCACATTTCTTTTGGGGCTTAACTATGGCTACACCTTC. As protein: CATTFLLGLNYGYTF.

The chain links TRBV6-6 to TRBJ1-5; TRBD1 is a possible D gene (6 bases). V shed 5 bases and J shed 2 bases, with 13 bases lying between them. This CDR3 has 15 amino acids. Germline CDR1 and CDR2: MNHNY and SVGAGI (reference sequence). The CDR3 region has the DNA TGTGCCAGCAGTAGACAGGCCGGGGGCAATCAGCCCCAGCATTTT. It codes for CASSRQAGGNQPQHF.

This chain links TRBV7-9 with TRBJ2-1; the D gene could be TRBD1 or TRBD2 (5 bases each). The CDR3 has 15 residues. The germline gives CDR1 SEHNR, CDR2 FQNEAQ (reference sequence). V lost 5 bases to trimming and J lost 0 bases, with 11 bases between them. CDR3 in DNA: TGTGCCAGCAGCGTCGGGGCATTCTCCTACAATGAGCAGTTCTTC. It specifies CASSVGAFSYNEQFF. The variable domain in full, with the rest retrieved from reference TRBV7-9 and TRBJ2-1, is DTGVSQNPRHKITKRGQNVTFRCDPISEHNRLYWYRQTLGQGPEFLTYFQNEAQLEKSRLLSDRFSAERPKGSFSTLEIQRTEQGDSAMYLCASSVGAFSYNEQFFGPGTRLTVL.

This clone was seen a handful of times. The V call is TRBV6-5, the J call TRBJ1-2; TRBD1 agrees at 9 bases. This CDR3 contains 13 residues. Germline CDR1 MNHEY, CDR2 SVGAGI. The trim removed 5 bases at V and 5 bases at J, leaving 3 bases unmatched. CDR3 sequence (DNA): TGTGCCAGCAGTAGGGACAGGGCGTATGGCTACACCTTC. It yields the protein CASSRDRAYGYTF.

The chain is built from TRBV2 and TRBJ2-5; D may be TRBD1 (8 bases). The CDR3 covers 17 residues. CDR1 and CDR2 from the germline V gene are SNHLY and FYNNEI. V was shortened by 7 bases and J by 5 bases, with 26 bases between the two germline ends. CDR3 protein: CASTRERTGRAGETQYF. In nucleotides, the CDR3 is TGTGCCAGCACCCGGGAACGGACAGGGAGGGCGGGGGAGACCCAGTACTTC.

The CDR3 DNA reads TGCGCCAGCAGCCCGTACTCAGGGAGTCGGGACATTCAGTACTTC. It yields the protein CASSPYSGSRDIQYF. The chain joins TRBV4-1 to TRBJ2-4; tentatively, D is TRBD1 or TRBD2 (5 bases each). This CDR3 contains 15 residues. V was cut by 4 bases and J by 8 bases, with 18 bases left in between. Germline lookup yields CDR1 MGHRA and CDR2 YSYEKL.

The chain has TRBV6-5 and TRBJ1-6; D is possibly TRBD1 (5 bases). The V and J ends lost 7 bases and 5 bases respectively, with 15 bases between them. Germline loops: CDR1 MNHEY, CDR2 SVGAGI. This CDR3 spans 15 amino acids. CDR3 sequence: CASISGTGDNSPLHF. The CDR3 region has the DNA TGTGCCAGCATATCCGGGACGGGGGATAATTCACCCCTCCACTTT.

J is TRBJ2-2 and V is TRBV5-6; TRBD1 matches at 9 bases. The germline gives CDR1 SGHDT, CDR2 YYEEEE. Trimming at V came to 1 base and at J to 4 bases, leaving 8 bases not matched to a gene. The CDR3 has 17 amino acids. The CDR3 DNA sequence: TGTGCCAGCAGCTTGACCACCGGGACAGGGAGCACCGGGGAGCTGTTTTTT. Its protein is CASSLTTGTGSTGELFF.

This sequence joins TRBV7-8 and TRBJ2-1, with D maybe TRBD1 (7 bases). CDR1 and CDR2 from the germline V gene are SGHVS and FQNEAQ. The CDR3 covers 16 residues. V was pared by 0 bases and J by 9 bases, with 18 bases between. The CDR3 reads CASSLAPGSGGIEQFF. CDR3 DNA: TGTGCCAGCAGCTTAGCTCCTGGGTCAGGGGGGATTGAGCAGTTCTTC.

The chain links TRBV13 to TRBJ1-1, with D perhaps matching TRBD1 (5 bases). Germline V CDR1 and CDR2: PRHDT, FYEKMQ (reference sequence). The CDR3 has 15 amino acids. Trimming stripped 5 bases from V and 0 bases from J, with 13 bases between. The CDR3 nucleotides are TGTGCCAGCAGCCTGACAGCGGGCGTGAACACTGAAGCTTTCTTT. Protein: CASSLTAGVNTEAFF.

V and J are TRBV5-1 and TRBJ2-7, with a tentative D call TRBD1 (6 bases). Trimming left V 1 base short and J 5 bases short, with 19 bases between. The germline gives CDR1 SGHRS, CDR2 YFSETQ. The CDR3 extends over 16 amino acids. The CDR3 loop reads CASSLRLNRESNEQYF. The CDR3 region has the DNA TGCGCCAGCAGCTTGAGACTTAACAGGGAATCAAACGAGCAGTACTTC.

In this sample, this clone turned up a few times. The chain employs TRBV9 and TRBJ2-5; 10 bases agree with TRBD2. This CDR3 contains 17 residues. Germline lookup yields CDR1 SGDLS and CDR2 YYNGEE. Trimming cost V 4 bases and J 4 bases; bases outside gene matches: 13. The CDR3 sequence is CASSPFGTSAVGETQYF. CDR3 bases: TGTGCCAGCAGCCCCTTCGGGACTAGCGCGGTAGGAGAGACCCAGTACTTC.

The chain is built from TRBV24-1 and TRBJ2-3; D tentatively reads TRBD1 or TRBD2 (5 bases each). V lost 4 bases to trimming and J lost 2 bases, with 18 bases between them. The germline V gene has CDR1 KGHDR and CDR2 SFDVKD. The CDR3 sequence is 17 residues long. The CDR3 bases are TGTGCCACCAGTGAAGTGAGTAGGGGAGACTACACAGATACGCAGTATTTT. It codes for CATSEVSRGDYTDTQYF.